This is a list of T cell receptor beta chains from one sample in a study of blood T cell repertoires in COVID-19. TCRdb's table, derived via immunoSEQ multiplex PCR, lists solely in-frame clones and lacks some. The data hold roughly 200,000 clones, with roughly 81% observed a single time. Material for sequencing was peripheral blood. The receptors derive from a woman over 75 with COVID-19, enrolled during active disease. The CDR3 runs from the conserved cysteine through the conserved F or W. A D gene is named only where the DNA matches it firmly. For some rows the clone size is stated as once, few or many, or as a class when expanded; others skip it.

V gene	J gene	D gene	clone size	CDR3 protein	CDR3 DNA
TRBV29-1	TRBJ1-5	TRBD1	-	CSAGDREGQPQHF	TGCAGCGCCGGGGACAGGGAAGGTCAGCCCCAGCATTTT
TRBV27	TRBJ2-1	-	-	CASSLRRRDEQFF	TGTGCCAGCAGTTTACGGCGCCGGGATGAGCAGTTCTTC
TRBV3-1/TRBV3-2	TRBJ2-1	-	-	CASSQRGQWGNEQFF	TGTGCCAGCAGCCAGCGGGGCCAATGGGGCAATGAGCAGTTCTTC
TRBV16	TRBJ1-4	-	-	CASSQFARSNEKLFF	TGTGCCAGCAGCCAATTTGCCAGATCTAATGAAAAACTGTTTTTT
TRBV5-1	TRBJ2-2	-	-	CASSSSWSSVPGELFF	TGCGCCAGCAGCTCCTCTTGGTCTAGCGTCCCCGGGGAGCTGTTTTTT
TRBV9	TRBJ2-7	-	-	CASSVDAGREQYF	TGTGCCAGCAGCGTAGACGCAGGGCGTGAGCAGTACTTC
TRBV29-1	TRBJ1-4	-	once	CSAGPGGGELFF	TGCAGCGCGGGTCCTGGGGGGGGTGAACTGTTTTTT
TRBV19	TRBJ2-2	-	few	CASSMTMNTGELFF	TGTGCCAGTAGTATGACTATGAACACCGGGGAGCTGTTTTTT
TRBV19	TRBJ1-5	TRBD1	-	CASSTGTDNQPQHF	TGTGCCAGTAGTACCGGGACAGACAATCAGCCCCAGCATTTT
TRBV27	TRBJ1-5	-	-	CASSLFGGASNQPQHF	TGTGCCAGCAGTTTATTTGGGGGCGCGAGCAATCAGCCCCAGCATTTT
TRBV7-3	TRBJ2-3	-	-	CASSLDGGHPDTQYF	TGTGCCAGCAGCTTAGACGGGGGGCATCCAGATACGCAGTATTTT
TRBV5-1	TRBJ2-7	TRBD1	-	CASSFEGQGGDEQYF	TGCGCCAGCAGCTTTGAGGGACAGGGAGGCGACGAGCAGTACTTC
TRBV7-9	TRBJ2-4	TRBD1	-	CASSVGQGNRAKNIQYF	TGTGCCAGCAGCGTGGGACAGGGGAATCGGGCCAAAAACATTCAGTACTTC
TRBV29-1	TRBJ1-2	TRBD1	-	CSVEDRGRGYTF	TGCAGCGTTGAAGACAGGGGGCGAGGCTACACCTTC
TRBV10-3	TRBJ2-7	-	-	CAISEREFEQYF	TGTGCCATCAGTGAACGGGAGTTCGAGCAGTACTTC
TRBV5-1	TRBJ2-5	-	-	CASSLDVGPGLETQYF	TGCGCCAGCAGCTTGGACGTGGGGCCAGGGCTGGAGACCCAGTACTTC
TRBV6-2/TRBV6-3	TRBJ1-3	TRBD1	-	CASSPDRGPENTIYF	TGTGCCAGCAGCCCGGACAGGGGGCCTGAAAACACCATATATTTT